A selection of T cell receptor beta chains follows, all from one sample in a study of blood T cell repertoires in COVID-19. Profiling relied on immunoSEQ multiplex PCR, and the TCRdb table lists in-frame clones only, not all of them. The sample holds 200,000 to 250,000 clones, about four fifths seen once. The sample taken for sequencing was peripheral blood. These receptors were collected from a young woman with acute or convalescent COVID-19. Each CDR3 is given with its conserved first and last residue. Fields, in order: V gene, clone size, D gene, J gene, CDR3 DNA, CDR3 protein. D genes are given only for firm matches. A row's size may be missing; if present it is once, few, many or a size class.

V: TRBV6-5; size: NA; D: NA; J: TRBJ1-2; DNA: TGTGCCAGCAGTCGAACAGGGTTCAACTATGGCTACACCTTC; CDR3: CASSRTGFNYGYTF
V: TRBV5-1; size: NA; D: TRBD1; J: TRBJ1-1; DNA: TGCGCCAGCAGCTTCCAGGGGGTGCGCACTGAAGCTTTCTTT; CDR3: CASSFQGVRTEAFF
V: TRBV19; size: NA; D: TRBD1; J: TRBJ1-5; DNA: TGTGCCAGTACTATACAGGGGAATCAGCCCCAGCATTTT; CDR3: CASTIQGNQPQHF
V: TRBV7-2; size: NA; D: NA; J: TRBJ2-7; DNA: TGTGCCAGCAGCTTATTACAGACGACCTACGAGCAGTACTTC; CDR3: CASSLLQTTYEQYF
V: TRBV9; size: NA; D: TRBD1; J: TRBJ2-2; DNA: TGTGCCAGCAGCGACACACAGGGGGTCGGTGGCACCGGGGAGCTGTTTTTT; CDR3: CASSDTQGVGGTGELFF
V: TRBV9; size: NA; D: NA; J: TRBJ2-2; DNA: TGTGCCAGCAGCGTGACTCCGCGAGGCGGGCTGGGGACCGGGGAGCTGTTTTTT; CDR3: CASSVTPRGGLGTGELFF
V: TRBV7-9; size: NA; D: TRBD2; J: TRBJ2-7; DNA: TGTGCCAGCAGCAGGACTAGCGGGGCCTCCTACGAGCAGTACTTC; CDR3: CASSRTSGASYEQYF
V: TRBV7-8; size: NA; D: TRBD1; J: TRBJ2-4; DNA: TGTGCCAGCAGCTGGGGACAGACGGCCAAAAACATTCAGTACTTC; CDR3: CASSWGQTAKNIQYF
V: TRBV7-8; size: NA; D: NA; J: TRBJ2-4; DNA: TGTGCCAGCAGCGGAGCCCGAACGGACATTCAGTACTTC; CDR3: CASSGARTDIQYF
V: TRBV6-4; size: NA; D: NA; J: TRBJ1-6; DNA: TGTGCCAGCAGTGCGAGGGGACAACTGAATTCACCCCTCCACTTT; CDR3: CASSARGQLNSPLHF
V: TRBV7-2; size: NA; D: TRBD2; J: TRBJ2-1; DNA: TGTGCCAGCAGCCTCGGGAGGGCCGATGAGCAGTTCTTC; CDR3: CASSLGRADEQFF
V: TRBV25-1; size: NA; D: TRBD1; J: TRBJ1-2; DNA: TGTGCCAGCAGTGAAACCGGGACAGGCACTAACTATGGCTACACCTTC; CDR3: CASSETGTGTNYGYTF
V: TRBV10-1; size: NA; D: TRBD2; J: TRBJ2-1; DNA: TGCGCCAGCAGTGAGTCGGAGGGAGGGCCCTCCTACAATGAGCAGTTCTTC; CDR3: CASSESEGGPSYNEQFF
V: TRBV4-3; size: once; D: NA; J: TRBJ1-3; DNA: TGCGCCAGCAGCCAAGAGAGGGGGTTCTCTGGAAACACCATATATTTT; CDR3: CASSQERGFSGNTIYF
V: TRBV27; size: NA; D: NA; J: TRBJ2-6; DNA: TGTGCCAGCAGTTTCCGCAGTTCTGGGGCCAACGTCCTGACTTTC; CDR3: CASSFRSSGANVLTF
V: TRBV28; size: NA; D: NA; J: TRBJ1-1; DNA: TGTGCCAGCAGTTTAGGTGTGAGGGCAGGTGAAGCTTTCTTT; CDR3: CASSLGVRAGEAFF
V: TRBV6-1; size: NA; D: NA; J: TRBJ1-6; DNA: TGTGCCAGCAGTGAACAAGGCAGGGCGACCCGTCATTCACCCCTCCACTTT; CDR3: CASSEQGRATRHSPLHF
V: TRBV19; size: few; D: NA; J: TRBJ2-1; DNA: TGTGCCAGTAGTATCGGCGGGGACTACAATGAGCAGTTCTTC; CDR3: CASSIGGDYNEQFF
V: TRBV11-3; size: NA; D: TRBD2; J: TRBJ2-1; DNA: TGTGCCAGCAGCTTAAATCCCGGACTAGCGGTGTCCTACAATGAGCAGTTCTTC; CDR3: CASSLNPGLAVSYNEQFF
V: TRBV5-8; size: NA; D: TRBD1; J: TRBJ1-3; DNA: TGTGCCAGCAGCCGAAGACAGGGGATTTCTGGAAACACCATATATTTT; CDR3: CASSRRQGISGNTIYF
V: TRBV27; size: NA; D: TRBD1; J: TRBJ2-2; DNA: TGTGCCAGCAGTCTCCTACGACAGGGGGGGAACGGGGAGCTGTTTTTT; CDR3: CASSLLRQGGNGELFF
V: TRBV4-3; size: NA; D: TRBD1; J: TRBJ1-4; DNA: TGCGCCAGCAGCCAAGAGGCGGGACAGCTTAATGAAAAACTGTTTTTT; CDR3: CASSQEAGQLNEKLFF
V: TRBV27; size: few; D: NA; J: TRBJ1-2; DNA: TGTGCCAGCACCCAAAGGGGGAGTGATGGCTACACCTTC; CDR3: CASTQRGSDGYTF
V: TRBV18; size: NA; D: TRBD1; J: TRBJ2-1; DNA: TGTGCCAGTTCTACAGGGGGCAATGAGCAGTTCTTC; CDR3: CASSTGGNEQFF
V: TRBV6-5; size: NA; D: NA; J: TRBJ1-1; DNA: TGTGCCAGCAGTTACTCACGGTATCTGGACACTGAAGCTTTCTTT; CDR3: CASSYSRYLDTEAFF
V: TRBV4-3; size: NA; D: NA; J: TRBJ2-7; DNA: TGCGCCAGCAGCCCAACCTACGGCCCGGAGCCCCACGAGCAGTACTTC; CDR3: CASSPTYGPEPHEQYF
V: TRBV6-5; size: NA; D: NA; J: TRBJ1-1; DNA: TGTGCCAGCAGTCCGACCGATCGGGGAGGTGAAGCTTTCTTT; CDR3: CASSPTDRGGEAFF
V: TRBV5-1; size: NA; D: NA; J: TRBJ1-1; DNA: TGCGCCAGCAGAGATCAAACAGGGCCCCACACTGAAGCTTTCTTT; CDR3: CASRDQTGPHTEAFF
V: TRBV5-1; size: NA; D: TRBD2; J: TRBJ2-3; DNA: TGCGCCAGCAGTTTGGGACTAGCGGGAGGGCTAACGGATACGCAGTATTTT; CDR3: CASSLGLAGGLTDTQYF
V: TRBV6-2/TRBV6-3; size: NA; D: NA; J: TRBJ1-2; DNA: TGTGCCAGCAGTTACTTACAGTTGGGCTATGGCTACACCTTC; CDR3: CASSYLQLGYGYTF
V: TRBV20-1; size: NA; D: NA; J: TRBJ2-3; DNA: TGCAGTGCTAGTCTTTCAGGGGACGCCGAGAGCGCAGATACGCAGTATTTT; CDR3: CSASLSGDAESADTQYF
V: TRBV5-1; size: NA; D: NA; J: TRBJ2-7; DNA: TGCGCCAGCAGAATAGCCAGCGACGGACTCTACGAGCAGTACTTC; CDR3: CASRIASDGLYEQYF
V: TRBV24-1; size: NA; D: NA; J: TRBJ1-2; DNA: TGTGCCACCACGCACACGGGAGGCTACACCTTC; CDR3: CATTHTGGYTF
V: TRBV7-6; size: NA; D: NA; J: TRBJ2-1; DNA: TGTGCCAGCAGCTTAAGGTGGGGAGTTAGGAATGAGCAGTTCTTC; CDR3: CASSLRWGVRNEQFF
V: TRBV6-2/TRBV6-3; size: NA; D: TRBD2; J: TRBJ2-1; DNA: TGTGCCAGCAGTTCACCAGGACTAGCGGGATGGAATGAGCAGTTCTTC; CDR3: CASSSPGLAGWNEQFF
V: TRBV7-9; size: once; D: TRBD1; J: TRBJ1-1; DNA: TGTGCCAGCAGACCACGTTCACAGGGGTCAGGAAACACTGAAGCTTTCTTT; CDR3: CASRPRSQGSGNTEAFF
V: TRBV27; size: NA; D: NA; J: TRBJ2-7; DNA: TGTGCCAGCAGTTCAGGTTTGGTATCTTGGTCCTACGAGCAGTACTTC; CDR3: CASSSGLVSWSYEQYF
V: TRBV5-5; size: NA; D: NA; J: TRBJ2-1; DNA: TGTGCCAGCAGCTTTGACGGGGGCAATGAGCAGTTCTTC; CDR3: CASSFDGGNEQFF
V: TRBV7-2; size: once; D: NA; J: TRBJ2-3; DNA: TGTGCCAGCAGTCCCGGGACTTCCCCTGCGCAGTATTTT; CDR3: CASSPGTSPAQYF
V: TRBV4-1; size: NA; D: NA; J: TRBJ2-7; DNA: TGCGCCAGCAGCCAAGAGGACACATACTACGAGCAGTACTTC; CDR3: CASSQEDTYYEQYF
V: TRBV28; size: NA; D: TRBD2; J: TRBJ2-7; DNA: TGTGCCAGCTTCTCGGGGGGAAAAAACGAGCAGTACTTC; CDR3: CASFSGGKNEQYF
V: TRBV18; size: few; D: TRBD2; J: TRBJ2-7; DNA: TGTGCCAGCTCACCCTCAGGCGGGGGGGTGAACGAGCAGTACTTC; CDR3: CASSPSGGGVNEQYF
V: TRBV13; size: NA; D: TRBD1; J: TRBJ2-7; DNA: TGTGCCAGCAGCCCAGGGACAGGGCACAATTCCTACGAGCAGTACTTC; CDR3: CASSPGTGHNSYEQYF
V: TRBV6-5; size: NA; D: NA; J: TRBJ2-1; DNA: TGTGCCAGCAGTTTCAGGGCCGGAACTTACGGCAATGAGCAGTTCTTC; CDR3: CASSFRAGTYGNEQFF
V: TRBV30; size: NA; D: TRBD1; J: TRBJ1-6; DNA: TGTGCCTGGAGTGAGTCCAGGGGGTTCTCACCCCTCCACTTT; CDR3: CAWSESRGFSPLHF
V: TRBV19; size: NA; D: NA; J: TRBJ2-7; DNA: TGTGCCAGTAGTATGGAGCTCTCCTCCTACGAGCAGTACTTC; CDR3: CASSMELSSYEQYF
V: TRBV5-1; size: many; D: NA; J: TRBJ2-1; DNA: TGCGCCAGCAGCTTAATCGTGGGAGATTTGTACAATGAGCAGTTCTTC; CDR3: CASSLIVGDLYNEQFF
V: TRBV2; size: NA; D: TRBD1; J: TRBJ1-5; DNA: TGTGCCAGCAGTGACCGGACAGGGACTAGCAATCAGCCCCAGCATTTT; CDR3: CASSDRTGTSNQPQHF
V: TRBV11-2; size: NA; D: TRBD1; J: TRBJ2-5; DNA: TGTGCCAGCAGCTTAGGGGACAGGGGAGGACAAGAGACCCAGTACTTC; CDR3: CASSLGDRGGQETQYF
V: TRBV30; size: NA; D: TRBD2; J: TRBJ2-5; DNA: TGTGCCTGGAGCGGGACTAGCGTAGAGACCCAGTACTTC; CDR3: CAWSGTSVETQYF
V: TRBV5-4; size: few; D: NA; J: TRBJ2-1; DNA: TGTGCCAGCAGCTTGGTAGGGGGGGCGCGGAATGAGCAGTTCTTC; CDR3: CASSLVGGARNEQFF
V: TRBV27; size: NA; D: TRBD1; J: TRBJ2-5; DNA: TGTGCCAGCAGTCAAAGACAGGGGGCGGGAGAGACCCAGTACTTC; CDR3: CASSQRQGAGETQYF
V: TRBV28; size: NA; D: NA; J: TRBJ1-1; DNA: TGTGCCAGCAGTTTGGGGACTACAGGGTCGGCTGAAGCTTTCTTT; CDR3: CASSLGTTGSAEAFF
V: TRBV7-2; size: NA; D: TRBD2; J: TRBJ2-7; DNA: TGTGCCAGCAGCTTATTCGGGACTAGCGGGAGTTACGAGCAGTACTTC; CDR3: CASSLFGTSGSYEQYF
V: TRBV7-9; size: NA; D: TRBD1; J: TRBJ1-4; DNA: TGTGCCAGCAGCTTAACGGGACAGGGGGATGAAAAACTGTTTTTT; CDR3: CASSLTGQGDEKLFF
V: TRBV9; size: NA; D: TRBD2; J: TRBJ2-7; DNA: TGTGCCAGCAGCGTGGGCTCGAGGACTAGCGGTACCTACGAGCAGTACTTC; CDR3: CASSVGSRTSGTYEQYF
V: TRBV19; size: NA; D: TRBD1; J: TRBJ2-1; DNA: TGTGCCAGTAGTATGGTCTACGGGACAGGGCGGAGTGAGCAGTTCTTC; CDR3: CASSMVYGTGRSEQFF
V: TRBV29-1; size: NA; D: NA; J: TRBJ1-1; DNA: TGCAGCGCATCCGGGGGGAACACTGAAGCTTTCTTT; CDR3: CSASGGNTEAFF